This TCR beta chain was retrieved from a study of identical twins. The CDR3 length is 14 residues. CDR1 SGHVS and CDR2 FQNEAQ come from the germline V gene. V gave up 5 bases and J gave up 1 base, with 8 bases separating them. TCRdb re-called the 5' RACE reads through MiXCR, storing one row per CDR3 protein. This table has about 300,000 distinct CDR3 sequences, about 12% appearing once. Only a few counts were recorded for this clonotype. Another study also made use of these data, one on yellow fever vaccine responses in identical twins.

The sequencing input was CD8+ T cells sorted from blood. The chain employs TRBV7-8 and TRBJ2-2; D is unclear. The receptor was derived from a woman aged 18-29 years in good health. Written as DNA, the CDR3 is TGTGCCAGCAGCCCAGGCGAGAACACCGGGGAGCTGTTTTTT. Translating gives CASSPGENTGELFF.